The 27 T cell receptor beta chains in this list originate from one sample, sequenced in a study of T cell responses to AZD1222 COVID-19 vaccine (dated by TCRdb to about 2021). The time point label of this sample denotes: about 28 days (+/-7) after the second vaccine dose. Receptors were amplified or captured by the immunoSEQ multiplex PCR assay. Imported from immuneACCESS, the table was reduced by TCRdb to in-frame sequences with V and J called. These copies leave out some clones; in studies compared against another copy, an unresolved V gene accounts for under half, and the cause of the remainder is not known. This sample holds approximately 120,000 clones; more than 80% were observed only once. Roughly 4.4% of the sample is in the top ten clones. Specimen: peripheral blood, collected 28 days after the second AZD1222 dose. These receptor sequences come from an adult who received the AZD1222 COVID-19 vaccine.

This chain links TRBV9 with TRBJ2-1; D is ambiguous. This CDR3 is built from 12 residues. In germline, CDR1 is SGDLS, CDR2 YYNGEE. The V end lost 2 bases, the J end lost 4 bases, and 4 bases lay between the germline ends. The CDR3 sequence is CASSVAYNEQFF. The CDR3 DNA is TGTGCCAGCAGCGTGGCTTACAATGAGCAGTTCTTC.

V gene TRBV6-5 combines with J gene TRBJ2-4, with 10 bases fitting TRBD1. In germline, CDR1 is MNHEY, CDR2 SVGAGI. The CDR3 is 15 residues long. V gave up 6 bases and J gave up 8 bases; unmatched junction bases: 10. The chain's CDR3 is CASSLSTGGADIQYF. The CDR3 DNA reads as TGTGCCAGCAGCCTCTCGACAGGGGGCGCAGACATTCAGTACTTC.

This clone was found once. The genes are TRBV2 and TRBJ2-7; tentative D call: TRBD2 (7 bases). CDR1 and CDR2 (germline): SNHLY, FYNNEI. CDR3 length: 15 amino acids. V shed 3 bases and J shed 1 base, with 13 bases lying between them. DNA for the CDR3: TGTGCCAGCAGTGAGGGCGGGGGCTATTCCTACGAGCAGTACTTC. It encodes CASSEGGGYSYEQYF.

The chain has TRBV29-1 and TRBJ1-3; TRBD1 is a possible D gene (5 bases). Germline-derived CDR1 and CDR2 are SQVTM and ANQGSEA. V lost 7 bases to trimming and J lost 4 bases, with 14 bases between them. The CDR3 extends over 13 amino acids. The CDR3 nucleotides are TGCAGCGCCCAGGGTGTCCGCGGAAACACCATATATTTT. As protein: CSAQGVRGNTIYF.

CDR3 in DNA: TGTGCCAGCAGTCCGAACCCGGGACAGGGGACGAACGAGCAGTACTTC. This translates into CASSPNPGQGTNEQYF. This chain links TRBV28 with TRBJ2-7; 10 bases line up with TRBD1. Germline V CDR1 and CDR2: MDHEN, SYDVKM. The CDR3 sequence is 16 residues long. V shed 5 bases and J 5 bases; nucleotides not matched to a gene: 12.

J is TRBJ1-1 and V is TRBV30; D gene unclear. Trimming stripped 5 bases from V and 6 bases from J, with 7 bases between. Germline V gene data show CDR1 as GTSNPN and CDR2 as SVGIG (reference sequence). The CDR3 consists of 10 residues. The CDR3 here is CAWSTAEAFF. CDR3 DNA sequence: TGTGCCTGGTCAACCGCTGAAGCTTTCTTT.

DNA for the CDR3: TGTGCCAGCTCACCACCGTTAGGGGACGAGCAGTACTTC. This sequence encodes CASSPPLGDEQYF. J is TRBJ2-7 and V is TRBV18, with D tentatively TRBD1 (5 bases). Germline-derived CDR1 and CDR2 are KGHSH and LQKENI. The CDR3 is made up of 13 amino acids. The ends were cut back, 0 bases at V and 5 bases at J, with 8 bases in the middle. The full variable domain, with the rest looked up from reference TRBV18 and TRBJ2-7, is NAGVMQNPRHLVRRRGQEARLRCSPMKGHSHVYWYRQLPEEGLKFMVYLQKENIIDESGMPKERFSAEFPKEGPSILRIQQVVRGDSAAYFCASSPPLGDEQYFGPGTRLTVT.

The table lists this clone with a count of one. The chain links TRBV5-4 to TRBJ1-2; D is perhaps TRBD1 (5 bases). There are 13 residues in the CDR3. The germline V gene encodes CDR1 SGHNT and CDR2 YYREEE (reference sequence). The V gene lost 4 bases and the J gene lost 4 bases, with 11 bases spanning the gap. Here the CDR3 reads CASSTQGIYGYTF. The CDR3 coding sequence is TGTGCCAGCAGCACCCAGGGCATCTATGGCTACACCTTC.

The chain uses TRBV5-4 and TRBJ2-1; D call uncertain. Trimming removed 0 bases at V and 7 bases at J, with 11 bases between. This CDR3 comprises 14 residues. Germline CDR1 is SGHNT and CDR2 is YYREEE (reference sequence). The CDR3 spells CASSLEPGLNEQFF. CDR3 coding DNA: TGTGCCAGCAGCTTGGAGCCAGGTCTTAATGAGCAGTTCTTC.

The chain combines TRBV5-4 with TRBJ2-5; unclear D gene. The CDR3 has 13 amino acids. Germline values: CDR1 SGHNT, CDR2 YYREEE (reference sequence). Trimming removed 5 bases at V and 2 bases at J, with 10 bases between. The CDR3 region is CASSDRSQETQYF. The CDR3 DNA reads as TGTGCCAGCAGTGATAGGTCACAAGAGACCCAGTACTTC.

The J gene is TRBJ2-7, the V gene TRBV7-9, with D perhaps assigned TRBD1 or TRBD2 (5 bases each). The germline V gene encodes CDR1 SEHNR and CDR2 FQNEAQ (reference sequence). The CDR3 totals 15 residues. The ends were cut back, 5 bases at V and 2 bases at J, with 16 bases in the middle. The CDR3 region has the DNA TGTGCCAGCAGCCGCCCCCGGGACCCTGCCTACGAGCAGTACTTC. It yields the protein CASSRPRDPAYEQYF.

This clone was counted a single time. This chain connects TRBV10-3 to TRBJ1-3; D is unresolved. The germline gives CDR1 ENHRY, CDR2 SYGVKD. V was shortened by 3 bases and J by 0 bases, with 9 bases between the two germline ends. The CDR3 has 15 amino acids. Here the CDR3 reads CAISEVRYSGNTIYF. In DNA form, the CDR3 reads TGTGCCATCAGTGAAGTCAGATACTCTGGAAACACCATATATTTT.

The chain uses TRBV18 and TRBJ2-7; D may be TRBD1 (5 bases). Trimming removed 2 bases from V and 5 bases from J, with 10 bases in between. This CDR3 comprises 13 residues. Looked up from germline, CDR1 is KGHSH and CDR2 is LQKENI. CDR3 region: CASSPNGQNEQYF. The DNA for the CDR3 is TGTGCCAGCTCACCAAACGGACAAAACGAGCAGTACTTC.

V is TRBV30 and J is TRBJ1-2; no clear D. The CDR3 is 14 residues long. Germline CDR1 reads GTSNPN; CDR2 reads SVGIG (reference sequence). Trimming shortened V by 4 bases and J by 4 bases, and 16 bases separated the two germline ends. CDR3 nucleotide sequence: TGTGCCTGGATTTGGTTAGGGAGGTCCTATGGCTACACCTTC. Its translation is CAWIWLGRSYGYTF.

This clone was recorded only once. This rearrangement joins TRBV3-1 (or the pseudogene TRBV3-2) to TRBJ1-2; D gene ambiguous. V lost 4 bases, J lost 7 bases, and 10 bases lay in between. The germline CDR1 and CDR2 sequences are LGHDT and YNNKEL (reference sequence). The CDR3 runs to 12 residues. The CDR3 loop reads CASSRTRAGYTF. CDR3 coding DNA: TGTGCCAGCAGCCGGACGAGGGCTGGCTACACCTTC.

The rearrangement links TRBV3-1 (or the pseudogene TRBV3-2) to TRBJ1-5; no clear D gene. Trimming took 5 bases from V and 10 from J, leaving 18 bases between them. Germline V CDR1 and CDR2: LGHDT, YNNKEL (reference sequence). The CDR3 is 14 amino acids. CDR3 nucleotide sequence: TGTGCCAGCAGCTTCCGGGTGGGAGGAGGCCCCCAGCATTTT. Protein product: CASSFRVGGGPQHF.

The gene calls are TRBV19 and TRBJ2-1; 7 positions agree with TRBD1. CDR3 length: 16 amino acids. V dropped 2 bases and J dropped 6; count of bases not matched to a gene: 10. Germline V lookup: CDR1 LNHDA, CDR2 SQIVND (reference sequence). DNA for the CDR3: TGTGCCAGTAGTATATCTTGGCAGGGGGTAATCAATGAGCAGTTCTTC. This sequence encodes CASSISWQGVINEQFF.

This chain joins TRBV7-2 and TRBJ2-1; either TRBD1 or TRBD2 may fit D (5 bases each). Germline CDR1 SGHTA, CDR2 FQGNSA. This CDR3 has 12 residues. The ends were cut back, 0 bases at V and 12 bases at J, with 9 bases in the middle. The CDR3 region has the DNA TGTGCCAGCAGCTTAGCCCAGGGACCGCAGTTCTTC. Translation: CASSLAQGPQFF.

This chain links TRBV7-7 with TRBJ2-5; TRBD1 agrees at 9 bases. The CDR3 spans 14 residues. Per germline, CDR1 SSHAT and CDR2 FNYEAQ (reference sequence). V was pared by 2 bases and J by 5 bases, with 3 bases of the junction left unmatched. The CDR3 DNA reads as TGTGCCAGCAGCTTAACGGGACAGGGTGAGACCCAGTACTTC. It yields the protein CASSLTGQGETQYF.

The chain uses TRBV29-1 and TRBJ2-7; tentatively, D is TRBD1 (5 bases). Trimming removed 5 bases at V and 2 bases at J, with 16 bases between. The germline V gene has CDR1 SQVTM and CDR2 ANQGSEA. The CDR3 is 14 amino acids. The CDR3 coding sequence is TGCAGCGTTTCTACCGGGCAGGGCACCTACGAGCAGTACTTC. Protein sequence: CSVSTGQGTYEQYF.

The chain uses TRBV7-2 and TRBJ2-3; D is unclear. V lost 3 bases to trimming and J lost 2 bases, with 9 bases between them. The germline CDR1 and CDR2 sequences are SGHTA and FQGNSA. This CDR3 has 14 amino acids. The CDR3 sequence is CASSLAVHTDTQYF. The CDR3 DNA is TGTGCCAGCAGCTTGGCGGTACACACAGATACGCAGTATTTT.

The chain carries TRBV3-1 (or the pseudogene TRBV3-2) and TRBJ2-1; TRBD2 matches 10 bases. J lost 5 bases, V lost 6 bases, and 4 bases had no gene match. CDR1 and CDR2 from the germline V gene are LGHDT and YNNKEL (reference sequence). This CDR3 spans 14 amino acids. The CDR3 reads CASRRTSGDNEQFF. In nucleotides, the CDR3 is TGTGCCAGCAGGAGGACTAGCGGAGACAATGAGCAGTTCTTC.

The V gene is TRBV10-3, the J gene TRBJ2-1; D perhaps matches TRBD1 (7 bases). Germline values: CDR1 ENHRY, CDR2 SYGVKD. CDR3 size: 15 residues. Trimming stripped 6 bases from V and 0 bases from J, with 12 bases between. CDR3 nucleotide sequence: TGTGCCATCAGGGAGGGGGCGAGCTCCTACAATGAGCAGTTCTTC. This encodes CAIREGASSYNEQFF.

This chain joins TRBV11-1 and TRBJ2-3, with D possibly being TRBD2 (6 bases). Germline CDR1 and CDR2: SGHAT and FQDESV (reference sequence). There are 16 residues in the CDR3. V was trimmed by 2 bases and J by 2 bases, leaving 14 bases between them. In nucleotides, the CDR3 is TGTGCCAGCAGCTTACTGGGGAGCGGGCCCACAGATACGCAGTATTTT. Its translation is CASSLLGSGPTDTQYF.

On this clone itself: Different DNA sequences within this sample yield the same CDR3. V gene TRBV9 combines with J gene TRBJ1-6; D remains unclear. The CDR3 has 15 amino acids. V lost 4 bases and J lost 4, with 12 bases in between. CDR1 is SGDLS, CDR2 YYNGEE, per germline. As DNA, the CDR3 is TGTGCCAGCAGCCCCGAAGGCAGTTATAATTCACCCCTCCACTTT. Protein: CASSPEGSYNSPLHF.

The rearrangement joins TRBV2 to TRBJ2-1; the D gene is possibly TRBD2 (5 bases). The CDR3 is 13 residues long. The V gene lost 8 bases and the J gene lost 9 bases, with 17 bases spanning the gap. CDR1 is SNHLY, CDR2 FYNNEI, per germline. CDR3: CASLLVPGSEQFF. CDR3 coding DNA: TGTGCCAGCCTACTGGTTCCGGGATCTGAGCAGTTCTTC.

This clone was observed a handful of times. V is TRBV7-9 and J is TRBJ1-2; no clear D gene. The V end lost 1 base, the J end lost 6 bases, and 9 bases lay between the germline ends. Per the germline V gene, CDR1 is SEHNR and CDR2 is FQNEAQ (reference sequence). There are 13 residues in the CDR3. CDR3 residues: CASSLVEFDGYTF. The CDR3 DNA follows: TGTGCCAGCAGCTTAGTAGAGTTTGATGGCTACACCTTC.